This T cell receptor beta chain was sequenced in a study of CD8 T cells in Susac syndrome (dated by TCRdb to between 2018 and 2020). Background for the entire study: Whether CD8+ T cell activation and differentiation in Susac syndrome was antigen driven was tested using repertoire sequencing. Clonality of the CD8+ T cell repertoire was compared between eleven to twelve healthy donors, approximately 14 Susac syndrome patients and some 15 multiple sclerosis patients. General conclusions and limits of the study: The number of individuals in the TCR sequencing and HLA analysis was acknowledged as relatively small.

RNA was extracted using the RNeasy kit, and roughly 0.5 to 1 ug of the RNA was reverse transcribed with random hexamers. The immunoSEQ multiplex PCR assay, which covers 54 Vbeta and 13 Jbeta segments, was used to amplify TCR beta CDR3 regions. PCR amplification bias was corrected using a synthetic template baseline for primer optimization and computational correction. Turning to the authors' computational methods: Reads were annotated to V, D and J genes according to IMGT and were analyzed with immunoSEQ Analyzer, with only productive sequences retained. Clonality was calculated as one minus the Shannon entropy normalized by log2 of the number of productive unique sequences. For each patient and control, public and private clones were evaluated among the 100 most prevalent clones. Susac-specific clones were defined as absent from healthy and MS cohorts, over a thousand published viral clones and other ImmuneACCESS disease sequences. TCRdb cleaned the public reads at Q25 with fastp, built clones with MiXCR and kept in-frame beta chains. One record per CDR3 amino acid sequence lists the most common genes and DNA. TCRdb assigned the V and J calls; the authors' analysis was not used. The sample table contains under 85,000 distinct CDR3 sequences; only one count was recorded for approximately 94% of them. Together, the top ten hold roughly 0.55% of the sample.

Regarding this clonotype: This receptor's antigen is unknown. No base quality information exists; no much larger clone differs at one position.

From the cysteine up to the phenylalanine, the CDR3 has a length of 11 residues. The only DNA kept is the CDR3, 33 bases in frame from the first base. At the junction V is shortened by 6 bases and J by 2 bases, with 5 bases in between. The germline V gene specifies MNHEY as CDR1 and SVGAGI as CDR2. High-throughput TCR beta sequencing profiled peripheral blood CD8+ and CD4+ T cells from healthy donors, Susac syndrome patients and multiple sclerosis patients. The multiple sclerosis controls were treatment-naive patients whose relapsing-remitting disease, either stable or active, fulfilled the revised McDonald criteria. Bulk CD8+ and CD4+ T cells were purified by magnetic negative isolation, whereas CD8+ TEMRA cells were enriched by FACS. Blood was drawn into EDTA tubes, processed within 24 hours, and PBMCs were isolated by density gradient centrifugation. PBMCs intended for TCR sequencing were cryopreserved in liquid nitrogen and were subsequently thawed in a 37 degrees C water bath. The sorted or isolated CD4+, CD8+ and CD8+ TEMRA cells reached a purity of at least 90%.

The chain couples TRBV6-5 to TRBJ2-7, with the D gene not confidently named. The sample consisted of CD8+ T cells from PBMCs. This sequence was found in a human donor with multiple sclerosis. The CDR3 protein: CASRSAYEQYF. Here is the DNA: TGTGCCAGCAGGAGTGCCTACGAGCAGTACTTC.